This passage covers 24 T cell receptor beta chains from one sample sequenced in a study of cytomegalovirus exposure and HLA in healthy donors. PCR used 60 Vbeta primers and 13 Jbeta primers. Produced via immunoSEQ multiplex PCR; TCRdb's table is partial and in-frame only. Seen here are about 160,000 clones, 60% to 85% observed once, and the top ten hold approximately 3.1%. Sequenced: PBMCs. The receptors originated from a woman aged 45 to 65 in good health and CMV-seropositive.

This clone was picked up a small number of times. The chain links TRBV10-3 to TRBJ1-5; 7 bases align to TRBD1. V was clipped by 10 bases and J by 5 bases; unmatched bases: 8. The CDR3 is 13 amino acids. The germline gives CDR1 ENHRY, CDR2 SYGVKD. For the CDR3, the DNA is TGTGCCACTTCCGGGACAGAAGATCAGCCCCAGCATTTT. Amino acid sequence: CATSGTEDQPQHF.

Remarks on this clone: The junction does not match germline at one end; this may be a read error. V gene TRBV19 combines with J gene TRBJ2-1; 8 nucleotides match TRBD2. Germline assignment: CDR1 LNHDA and CDR2 SQIVND (reference sequence). This CDR3 has 14 residues. The CDR3 nucleotides read TGTGCCAATAGTATTTTAGCGGGGATACATGAGCAGTTCTTC. It encodes CANSILAGIHEQFF.

The DNA of the CDR3 is TGTGCCAGCAGCTTAGTGGAGGGCTACACCTTC. Translating gives CASSLVEGYTF. This chain uses TRBV7-9 with TRBJ1-2; D call uncertain. CDR3 length: 11 amino acids. Trimming cost V 1 base and J 8 bases, with 5 bases left between them. Germline CDR1 and CDR2: SEHNR and FQNEAQ (reference sequence).

The chain joins TRBV19 to TRBJ1-5; 9 positions agree with TRBD1. Unmatched junction bases numbered 3, after V lost 5 bases and J lost 7 bases. The CDR3 loop spans 13 amino acids. CDR1 is LNHDA and CDR2 is SQIVND in the germline V gene (reference sequence). CDR3 in amino acids: CASSGTGGQPQHF. As DNA, the CDR3 is TGTGCCAGTAGTGGTACAGGGGGCCAGCCCCAGCATTTT.

This chain connects TRBV11-2 to TRBJ2-2; D may be TRBD1 (7 bases). Trimming took 4 bases from V and 5 from J, leaving 14 bases between them. CDR3 length equals 15 residues. Germline values: CDR1 SGHAT, CDR2 FQNNGV. As DNA, the CDR3 is TGTGCCAGCAGCTCCGCGGGACAGACGACCGGGGAGCTGTTTTTT. This encodes CASSSAGQTTGELFF.

The V call is TRBV27, the J call TRBJ1-2; TRBD1 might be the D (6 bases). V lost 5 bases, J lost 8 bases, and 15 bases lay in between. This CDR3 region has 13 residues. Germline CDR1 is MNHEY and CDR2 is SMNVEV (reference sequence). The CDR3 here is CASSNHRVDGYTF. In nucleotides, the CDR3 is TGTGCCAGCAGTAACCACAGGGTAGACGGCTACACCTTC.

This chain joins TRBV15 and TRBJ2-1, with 7 bases fitting TRBD1. The V and J ends lost 4 bases and 8 bases, in that order; junction bases with no gene match: 14. Germline assignment: CDR1 LNHNV and CDR2 YYDKDF (reference sequence). The CDR3 is 16 residues long. DNA for the CDR3: TGTGCCACCAGCACCAACCAGGGGGAGTCTATCGATGAGCAGTTCTTC. Translating it yields CATSTNQGESIDEQFF.

This clone was detected only a few times. The genes are TRBV5-4 and TRBJ2-7; D unresolved. Germline CDR1 SGHNT, CDR2 YYREEE (reference sequence). V gave up 4 bases and J gave up 3 bases, with 8 bases separating them. This CDR3 contains 12 residues. DNA for the CDR3: TGTGCCAGCAGCCGACCAGGCTACGAGCAGTACTTC. Its protein is CASSRPGYEQYF. Supplemented by reference TRBV5-4 and TRBJ2-7, the full variable domain reads ETGVTQSPTHLIKTRGQQVTLRCSSQSGHNTVSWYQQALGQGPQFIFQYYREEENGRGNFPPRFSGLQFPNYSSELNVNALELDDSALYLCASSRPGYEQYFGPGTRLTVT.

The chain has TRBV12-5 and TRBJ1-6; the match to TRBD1 covers 7 bases. Germline CDR1 LGHNT, CDR2 FRNRAP. The CDR3 has 14 amino acids. Trimming removed 3 bases from V and 10 bases from J; junction bases left unmatched: 6. In nucleotides, the CDR3 is TGTGCTAGTGGTTTACAGGGGAAGGAATCACCCCTCCACTTT. Translating it yields CASGLQGKESPLHF.

V usage is TRBV6-5 and J usage is TRBJ2-7, with 9 nucleotides matching TRBD1. With V trimmed by 7 bases and J by 2 bases, 6 bases remained unmatched. Germline V gene sequence: CDR1 MNHEY, CDR2 SVGAGI. The CDR3 is 14 residues long. The CDR3 DNA sequence: TGTGCCAGCAAATCGGGACAGGGAGCCTACGAGCAGTACTTC. Translated: CASKSGQGAYEQYF.

In this sample, this clone turned up a few times. The chain combines TRBV2 with TRBJ1-4; 9 bases fit TRBD1. CDR1 is SNHLY, CDR2 FYNNEI, per germline. Trimming at V came to 5 bases and at J to 8 bases, leaving 6 bases not matched to a gene. The CDR3 is 14 residues long. The DNA for the CDR3 is TGTGCCAGCAGTACCGGGACAGGGAGGGAAAAACTGTTTTTT. Protein: CASSTGTGREKLFF.

This chain links TRBV29-1 with TRBJ1-1, with unresolved D. CDR3 size: 16 residues. V dropped 0 bases and J dropped 0 bases, with 14 bases sitting between them. CDR1 is SQVTM and CDR2 is ANQGSEA in the germline V gene. CDR3 nucleotides: TGCAGCGTTGAAGAGGCGGCCAGTCTCATGAACACTGAAGCTTTCTTT. Its translation: CSVEEAASLMNTEAFF.

This clone has only a few counts. This rearrangement joins TRBV4-1 to TRBJ2-4; 11 positions match TRBD1. The germline CDR1 and CDR2 sequences are MGHRA and YSYEKL. V lost 0 bases and J lost 8; bases outside the gene matches: 3. The CDR3 length is 15 residues. Written as DNA, the CDR3 is TGCGCCAGCAGCCAAGAAGGGACAGGGGGGGACATTCAGTACTTC. Its translation is CASSQEGTGGDIQYF.

On this clone itself: The same CDR3 is also encoded by other DNA sequences in this sample. The chain combines TRBV5-1 with TRBJ1-5; D not resolved. Germline V lookup: CDR1 SGHRS, CDR2 YFSETQ. This CDR3 has 14 residues. V was shortened by 0 bases and J by 3 bases, with 7 bases between the two germline ends. For the CDR3, the DNA is TGCGCCAGCAGCTTGGGCGGCCCCAATCAGCCCCAGCATTTT. Translated, it gives CASSLGGPNQPQHF.

The rearrangement joins TRBV7-3 to TRBJ2-3, with TRBD1 as a possible D gene (6 bases). The V gene's germline CDR1 is SGHTA and CDR2 FQGTGA. With 5 bases removed from V and 3 bases from J, the gap between germline ends came to 18 bases. CDR3 size: 16 residues. The CDR3 is CASSQGRGTSTDTQYF. DNA for the CDR3: TGTGCCAGCAGCCAGGGGCGCGGAACATCAACAGATACGCAGTATTTT.

This clone was recorded only once. The chain has TRBV5-1 and TRBJ2-5; TRBD1 agrees at 7 bases. The last part of the DNA fits TRBJ2-7 better; the J call may be wrong. The CDR3 covers 14 residues. In germline, CDR1 is SGHRS, CDR2 YFSETQ. CDR3 residues: CASSLEDRSYEQYF. Here the CDR3 DNA reads TGCGCCAGCAGCTTGGAGGACAGGAGCTACGAGCAGTACTTC.

The V gene is TRBV27, the J gene TRBJ1-1; 8 nucleotides match TRBD1. This CDR3 has 13 amino acids. CDR1 is MNHEY, CDR2 SMNVEV, per germline (reference sequence). V dropped 6 bases and J dropped 4; count of bases not matched to a gene: 4. CDR3 DNA sequence: TGTGCCAGCAGAACTACAGGGGGCACTGAAGCTTTCTTT. It yields the protein CASRTTGGTEAFF.

The chain employs TRBV2 and TRBJ1-6; D remains ambiguous. Germline V lookup: CDR1 SNHLY, CDR2 FYNNEI. The CDR3 has 15 amino acids. V was trimmed by 7 bases and J by 9 bases, leaving 19 bases between them. The CDR3, as DNA: TGTGCCAGCACCAAAGGAGGTAATAAGGGTTCACCCCTCCACTTT. Encoded protein: CASTKGGNKGSPLHF.

This chain connects TRBV27 to TRBJ1-1; a weak D match, TRBD1 (5 bases). V lost 4 bases to trimming and J lost 0 bases, with 9 bases between them. CDR3 length equals 14 residues. Per the germline V gene, CDR1 is MNHEY and CDR2 is SMNVEV (reference sequence). The CDR3, as DNA: TGTGCCAGCAGTTGGGGGGGGATGAACACTGAAGCTTTCTTT. Protein product: CASSWGGMNTEAFF.

This clone was detected only once. The chain is built from TRBV30 and TRBJ1-5; the D is unclear. Between the trimmed V and J ends, which lost 2 bases and 2 bases, there was a span of 13 bases. The CDR3 runs 15 residues. Germline CDR1 GTSNPN, CDR2 SVGIG (reference sequence). The CDR3 reads CAWSPRSNRNQPQHF. As DNA, the CDR3 is TGTGCCTGGAGTCCTAGGTCCAACCGCAATCAGCCCCAGCATTTT. The variable domain in full, completed from reference TRBV30 and TRBJ1-5, reads SQTIHQWPATLVQPVGSPLSLECTVEGTSNPNLYWYRQAAGRGLQLLFYSVGIGQISSEVPQNLSASRPQDRQFILSSKKLLLSDSGFYLCAWSPRSNRNQPQHFGDGTRLSIL.

The chain couples TRBV1 to TRBJ2-1; TRBD2 is the table's D call, not checked against the DNA. TRBV1 is annotated as a pseudogene. The CDR3 has 17 amino acids. CDR3 in DNA: TGCACCAGCAGCCACGGTAGCGGGGCAATGTCCTACAATGAGCAGTTCTTC. Translation: CTSSHGSGAMSYNEQFF.

The chain is built from TRBV6-1 and TRBJ1-6; D gene unclear. V was clipped by 3 bases and J by 13 bases, with 16 bases between them. This CDR3 contains 14 residues. Looked up from germline, CDR1 is MNHNS and CDR2 is SASEGT. CDR3 DNA sequence: TGTGCCAGCAGTGACTCTTCCTTCCTCCGGCCCCTCCACTTT. Protein sequence: CASSDSSFLRPLHF.

The V gene is TRBV4-1, the J gene TRBJ2-1; D call uncertain. Germline CDR1 MGHRA, CDR2 YSYEKL. The CDR3 consists of 14 residues. Trimming removed 1 base at V and 6 bases at J, with 10 bases between. The CDR3 protein is CASSQGQVRNEQFF. CDR3 DNA: TGCGCCAGCAGCCAAGGCCAGGTCCGCAATGAGCAGTTCTTC.

The genes are TRBV18 and TRBJ2-1; D gene unclear. Trimming took off 6 bases at V and 13 bases at J, with 19 bases between the two ends. The CDR3 extends over 13 amino acids. Germline V gives CDR1 KGHSH, CDR2 LQKENI. CDR3 residues: CASSFDIPSAQFF. CDR3 in DNA: TGTGCCAGCTCCTTTGACATTCCTTCCGCCCAGTTCTTC.